This entry describes one T cell receptor beta chain. The sample comes from a study of cytomegalovirus exposure and HLA in healthy donors. The CDR3 contains 17 residues. The PCR was carried out with 60 Vbeta primers and 13 Jbeta primers. This table comes from immunoSEQ multiplex PCR, and its TCRdb copy is limited to in-frame clones, with some not included. Of 40,000 or so clones in the sample, approximately 86% were seen once. Sequenced material: PBMCs. The TCR originated in a woman aged 40-49 years in good health and CMV-seropositive. The chain employs TRBV21-1 and TRBJ2-7; TRBD1, the table's D call, lacks a check against the DNA. TRBV21-1 is a listed pseudogene. CDR3 sequence: CASSKKPDTKFGYEQYF. CDR3 nucleotide sequence: TGTGCCAGCAGCAAAAAACCTGACACCAAGTTCGGATACGAGCAGTACTTC.